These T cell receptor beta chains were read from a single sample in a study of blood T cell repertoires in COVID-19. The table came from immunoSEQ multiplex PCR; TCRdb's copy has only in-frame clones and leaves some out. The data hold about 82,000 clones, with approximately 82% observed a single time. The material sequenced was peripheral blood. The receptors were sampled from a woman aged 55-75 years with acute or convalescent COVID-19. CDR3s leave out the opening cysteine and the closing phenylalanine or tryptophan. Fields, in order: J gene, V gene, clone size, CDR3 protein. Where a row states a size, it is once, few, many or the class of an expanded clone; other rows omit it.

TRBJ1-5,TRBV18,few,ASSPLGGEANQPQH
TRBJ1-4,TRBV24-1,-,ATSDPSKGNGEKLF
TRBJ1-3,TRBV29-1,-,SAGQTGNTIY
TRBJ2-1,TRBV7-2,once,ASSLVGTSGVNEQF
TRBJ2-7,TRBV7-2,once,ASSLVGQQESYEQY
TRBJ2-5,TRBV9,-,ASSVTGYQETQY
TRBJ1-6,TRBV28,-,ASSFGSPLH
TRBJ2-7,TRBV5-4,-,ASSSRTGDKYEQY
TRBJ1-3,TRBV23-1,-,ASSRDRGRYSGNTIY
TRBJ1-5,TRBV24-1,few,ATSDVRQGDNQPQH
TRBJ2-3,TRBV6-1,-,ASSEAPFTDTQY
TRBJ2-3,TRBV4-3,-,ASSQELEERGDTQY
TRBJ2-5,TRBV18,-,ASSPQANLQETQY
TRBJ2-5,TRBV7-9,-,ASIPGIPVETQY
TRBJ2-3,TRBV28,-,ASSPTGSKDTQY
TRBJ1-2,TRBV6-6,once,ASSYATQGKSYGYT
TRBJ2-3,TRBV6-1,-,ASSERWAGTDTDTQY
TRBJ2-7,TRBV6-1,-,ASSDGGATYEQY
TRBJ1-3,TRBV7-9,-,ASSLGAGPGNTIY
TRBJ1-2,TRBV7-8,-,ASSYPGSLYGYT
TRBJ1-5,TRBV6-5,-,ASSQSQPQH
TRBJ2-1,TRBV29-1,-,SATGTVYNEQF
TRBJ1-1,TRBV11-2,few,ASSFQSAIEAF
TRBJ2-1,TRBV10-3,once,AISEGSGRDEQF
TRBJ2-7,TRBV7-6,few,ASSLEAGTVRGEQY
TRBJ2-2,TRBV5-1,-,ASSPRGGTGELF
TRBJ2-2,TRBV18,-,ASSLTGPNTGELF
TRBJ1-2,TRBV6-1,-,ASSVSGRQALYGYT
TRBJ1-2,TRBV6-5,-,ASSYEGGSRYT
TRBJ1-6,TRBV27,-,ASSLGDRGYNSPLH
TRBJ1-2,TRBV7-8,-,ASSLVSSGRGYT
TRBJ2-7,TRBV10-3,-,AISGPLAGGDDEQY
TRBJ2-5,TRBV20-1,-,SASQGETQY
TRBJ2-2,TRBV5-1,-,ASSFGRQSVNTGELF
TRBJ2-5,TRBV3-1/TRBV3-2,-,ASSQAGEGEAQY
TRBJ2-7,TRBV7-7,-,ASSPGGTGPYEQY
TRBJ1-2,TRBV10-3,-,AIRDRGHGYT
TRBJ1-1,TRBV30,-,AWSRQGGNTEAF
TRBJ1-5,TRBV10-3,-,AISGTTSNQPQH
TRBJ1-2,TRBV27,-,ASKLTGVYGYT
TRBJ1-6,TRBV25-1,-,ASGHYREFNSPLH
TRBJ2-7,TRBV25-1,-,ASRPSAAYEQY
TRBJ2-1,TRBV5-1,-,ASSLAVGSQQF
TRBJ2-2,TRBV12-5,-,ASGRDRGNTGELF
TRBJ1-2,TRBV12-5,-,ASGLGVAPT
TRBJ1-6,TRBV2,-,ASTVSENSPLH
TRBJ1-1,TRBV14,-,ASSPARRKSAF
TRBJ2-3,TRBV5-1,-,ASSPGQLDLTDTQY
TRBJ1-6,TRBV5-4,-,ASSLNPGMGSPLH
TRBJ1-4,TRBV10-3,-,AISETYEKLF